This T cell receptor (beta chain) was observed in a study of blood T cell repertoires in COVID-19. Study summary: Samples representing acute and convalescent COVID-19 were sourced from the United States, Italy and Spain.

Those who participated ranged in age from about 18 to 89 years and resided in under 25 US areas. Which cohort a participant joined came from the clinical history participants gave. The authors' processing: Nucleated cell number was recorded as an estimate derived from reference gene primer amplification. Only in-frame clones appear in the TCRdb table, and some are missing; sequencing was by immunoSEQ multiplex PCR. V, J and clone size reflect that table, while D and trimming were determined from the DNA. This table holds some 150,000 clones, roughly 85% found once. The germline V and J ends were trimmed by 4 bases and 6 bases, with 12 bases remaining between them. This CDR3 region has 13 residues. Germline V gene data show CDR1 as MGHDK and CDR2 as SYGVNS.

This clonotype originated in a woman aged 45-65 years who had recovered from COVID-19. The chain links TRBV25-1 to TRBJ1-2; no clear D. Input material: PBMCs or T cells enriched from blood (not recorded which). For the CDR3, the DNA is TGTGCCAGCAGTGCGTTGCGACAAAATGGCTACACCTTC. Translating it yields CASSALRQNGYTF.